Described below is a single T cell receptor beta chain sequence and its context. Its antigen is not known. CDR3 size: 14 residues. CDR1 is SGHNT and CDR2 is YENEEA in the germline V gene. Losses at the gene ends were 4 bases for V and 4 bases for J; bases not matched to a gene: 3. The data are from a study of radiation and T cells in renal cell carcinoma. Study-level background: Nephrectomy followed 15 Gy stereotactic body radiation by 4 weeks. Study-wide points: Top tumor clonotypes rose in blood 2 weeks post-radiation, then contracted.

The time point is: baseline pretreatment blood. This sample's treatment: 15 Gy SBRT to primary tumor, nephrectomy 4 weeks later. This renal cell carcinoma was of the clear cell type. Sequencing used immunoSEQ multiplex PCR; TCRdb keeps in-frame clones, though not all of them. The data hold 55,000 to 65,000 clones, with 65% to 80% observed a single time. The source is a man in his sixties with renal cell carcinoma. The chain joins TRBV11-3 to TRBJ2-3; 9 nucleotides agree with TRBD1. Here the sequenced sample was blood, taken from a patient whose treatment included radiotherapy and nephrectomy. CDR3 DNA sequence: TGTGCCAGCAGCTATGGACAGGGGTCAGATACGCAGTATTTT. It is translated as CASSYGQGSDTQYF.